These T cell receptor beta chains were read from a single sample in a study of cytomegalovirus exposure and HLA in healthy donors. Produced via immunoSEQ multiplex PCR; TCRdb's table is partial and in-frame only. In all, the sample yields 40,000 to 55,000 clones. Sequencing used PBMCs. The receptors stem from a male donor in good health and CMV-seropositive. CDR3s include the opening cysteine and the closing phenylalanine or tryptophan. The order of the fields is J gene, clone size, V gene, D gene, CDR3 protein, CDR3 DNA. A D gene is named only where the DNA matches it firmly. A row's size may be missing; if present it is once, few, many or a size class.

TRBJ2-5	.	TRBV6-5	.	CASSYGEGGTQYF	TGTGCCAGCAGTTACGGGGAAGGGGGGACCCAGTACTTC
TRBJ1-3	.	TRBV7-9	TRBD1	CASRSGTGRGNTIYF	TGTGCCAGCAGATCCGGGACAGGTCGTGGAAACACCATATATTTT
TRBJ1-2	.	TRBV18	TRBD1	CASSEDRGPGYTF	TGTGCCAGCTCTGAGGACAGGGGTCCTGGCTACACCTTC
TRBJ1-2	.	TRBV4-1	TRBD1	CASSQVGQGSGYTF	TGCGCCAGCAGCCAAGTCGGACAGGGTAGTGGCTACACCTTC
TRBJ2-2	.	TRBV19	TRBD2	CASSIVAGVGGELLF	TGTGCCAGTAGTATTGTAGCGGGGGTTGGCGGGGAGCTGCTTTTT
TRBJ2-1	.	TRBV7-8	TRBD2	CASSWGPGLADRSEQFF	TGTGCCAGCAGCTGGGGGCCGGGACTAGCGGACCGGAGTGAGCAGTTCTTC
TRBJ1-1	.	TRBV6-5	TRBD1	CASKLDRGKNTEAFF	TGTGCCAGCAAACTAGACAGGGGCAAGAACACTGAAGCTTTCTTT
TRBJ1-5	.	TRBV5-1	.	CASSLSGGGGNQPQHF	TGCGCCAGCAGCTTGAGTGGGGGCGGAGGCAATCAGCCCCAGCATTTT
TRBJ1-3	.	TRBV4-3	TRBD1	CASSHAIPGERFGQGEGNTIYF	TGCGCCAGCAGCCATGCAATCCCGGGAGAAAGATTTGGACAGGGGGAAGGAAACACCATATATTTT
TRBJ1-4	.	TRBV7-8	TRBD1	CASSLGRDSREKLFF	TGTGCCAGCAGCTTAGGCCGGGACAGTCGCGAAAAACTGTTTTTT
TRBJ1-2	.	TRBV6-5	.	CASSWGQNTNYGYTF	TGTGCCAGCAGTTGGGGCCAAAACACTAACTATGGCTACACCTTC
TRBJ2-1	.	TRBV5-1	.	CASSAVLGGGPVDEQFF	TGCGCCAGCAGCGCAGTCCTCGGCGGGGGCCCCGTGGATGAGCAGTTCTTC
TRBJ2-7	.	TRBV7-9	TRBD1	CASSSEQGRPYKQYF	TGTGCCAGCAGCTCAGAACAGGGGCGACCCTACAAGCAGTACTTC
TRBJ2-7	medium-sized	TRBV19	.	CASSIVGGDEQYF	TGTGCCAGTAGTATAGTCGGCGGGGACGAGCAGTACTTC
TRBJ1-2	.	TRBV9	TRBD1	CASSVADREDVYGYTF	TGTGCCAGCAGCGTAGCCGACAGGGAAGACGTCTATGGCTACACCTTC
TRBJ1-6	.	TRBV6-5	TRBD1	CASSVGGDSPLHF	TGTGCCAGCAGTGTAGGGGGCGATTCACCCCTCCACTTT
TRBJ1-2	.	TRBV19	.	CASTPLGDNYGYTF	TGTGCCAGTACCCCCCTAGGGGATAACTATGGCTACACCTTC
TRBJ1-2	.	TRBV13	.	CASSSFSGGGIGGYTF	TGTGCCAGCAGCTCATTCTCGGGGGGCGGGATTGGGGGCTACACCTTC
TRBJ1-2	.	TRBV30	.	CAWSEAYGYTF	TGTGCCTGGAGTGAAGCGTATGGCTACACCTTC
TRBJ1-5	.	TRBV5-1	.	CASSTGQSQPQHF	TGCGCCAGCAGCACAGGACAGAGCCAGCCCCAGCATTTT
TRBJ1-2	.	TRBV6-5	.	CASSGGEDDYTF	TGTGCCAGCAGTGGGGGCGAGGATGACTACACCTTC
TRBJ1-1	.	TRBV28	.	CASSLWGGNTEAFF	TGTGCCAGCAGTTTATGGGGGGGGAACACTGAAGCTTTCTTT
TRBJ1-2	.	TRBV7-9	.	CASSLDRTPSYGYTF	TGTGCCAGCAGCTTAGACAGGACGCCCAGCTATGGCTACACCTTC
TRBJ1-5	.	TRBV13	.	CASSLGSSNQPQHF	TGTGCCAGCAGCTTAGGGAGCAGCAATCAGCCCCAGCATTTT
TRBJ2-1	.	TRBV5-6	TRBD1	CASSPGTVSYNEQFF	TGTGCCAGCAGCCCCGGGACAGTCTCCTACAATGAGCAGTTCTTC
TRBJ2-1	.	TRBV9	TRBD1	CASSVADRRGNEQFF	TGTGCCAGCAGCGTGGCGGACAGGCGAGGGAATGAGCAGTTCTTC
TRBJ2-5	.	TRBV7-9	TRBD1	CASSSDRDREAYF	TGTGCCAGCAGCTCAGACCGGGACAGGGAGGCGTACTTC
TRBJ1-4	.	TRBV11-2	.	CASSFGREPTNEKLFF	TGTGCCAGCAGCTTCGGCAGGGAACCAACTAATGAAAAACTGTTTTTT
TRBJ1-4	.	TRBV4-2	TRBD1	CASSQDDRADEKLFF	TGTGCCAGCAGCCAAGATGACAGGGCGGATGAAAAACTGTTTTTT
TRBJ1-2	.	TRBV4-3	.	CASSQGTAYPNYGYTF	TGCGCCAGCAGCCAAGGGACAGCTTACCCTAACTATGGCTACACCTTC
TRBJ2-1	.	TRBV7-2	TRBD2	CAIGVSGVNEQFF	TGTGCCATCGGTGTTAGCGGGGTCAATGAGCAGTTCTTC
TRBJ2-1	.	TRBV27	TRBD2	CASSLAGGPNEQFF	TGTGCCAGCAGTCTCGCGGGGGGGCCAAATGAGCAGTTCTTC
TRBJ2-7	.	TRBV5-6	.	CASSFLQAAYEQYF	TGTGCCAGCAGCTTTTTACAGGCTGCCTACGAGCAGTACTTC
TRBJ2-5	.	TRBV4-2	TRBD2	CASSPGLAGVQETQYF	TGTGCCAGCAGCCCCGGACTAGCGGGGGTCCAAGAGACCCAGTACTTC
TRBJ1-4	.	TRBV4-2	.	CASSQDWGANEKLFF	TGTGCCAGCAGCCAAGATTGGGGGGCTAATGAAAAACTGTTTTTT
TRBJ2-5	.	TRBV7-9	TRBD2	CASSLGAGGRETQYF	TGTGCCAGCAGCTTAGGGGCGGGGGGGCGCGAGACCCAGTACTTC
TRBJ1-1	.	TRBV6-5	.	CASSYDGGRTEAFF	TGTGCCAGCAGTTACGACGGGGGGCGCACTGAAGCTTTCTTT
TRBJ2-7	.	TRBV5-1	TRBD1	CASSATGPHEQYF	TGCGCCAGCAGCGCGACAGGGCCCCACGAGCAGTACTTC
TRBJ2-5	.	TRBV2	.	CASIADQETQYF	TGTGCCAGCATTGCGGATCAAGAGACCCAGTACTTC
TRBJ2-1	.	TRBV6-5	.	CASSRGRGNEQFF	TGTGCCAGCAGTCGCGGGCGGGGCAATGAGCAGTTCTTC
TRBJ1-3	.	TRBV19	.	CASSILSGNSGNTIYF	TGTGCCAGTAGTATACTGTCAGGGAACTCTGGAAACACCATATATTTT
TRBJ2-5	.	TRBV11-2	.	CASSSGQIKETQYF	TGTGCCAGCAGCTCCGGACAGATTAAAGAGACCCAGTACTTC